These 11 T cell receptor beta chains originate from one sample sequenced in a study of blood T cell repertoires in COVID-19 (dated by TCRdb to about 2020). Library generation was performed with the immunoSEQ multiplex PCR assay. The table was pulled from immuneACCESS by TCRdb, which kept in-frame rearrangements only. Such tables lose some clones; where checked, under half of the loss comes from unresolved V genes, and the rest has no known cause. The sample profile shows about 310,000 clones; roughly 86% of them were found once. The biggest ten clones account for 7.8% of the sample. Material: peripheral blood. The receptor set was obtained from a woman aged 45-65 years who had recovered from COVID-19.

V is TRBV2 and J is TRBJ2-7; 7 bases are shared with TRBD2. The germline V gene has CDR1 SNHLY and CDR2 FYNNEI. V was clipped by 4 bases and J by 3 bases; unmatched bases: 3. CDR3 length: 13 amino acids. The CDR3 sequence: CASSARTSYEQYF. As DNA, the CDR3 is TGTGCCAGCAGTGCCAGGACTAGCTACGAGCAGTACTTC.

CDR3 nucleotides: TGTGCCTGGAGTTCGTTGGGGGGGATGACTGAAGCTTTCTTT. Translating gives CAWSSLGGMTEAFF. V gene TRBV30 combines with J gene TRBJ1-1; D is perhaps TRBD1 (5 bases). V lost 2 bases to trimming and J lost 5 bases, with 15 bases between them. The germline CDR1 and CDR2 sequences are GTSNPN and SVGIG (reference sequence). The CDR3 totals 14 residues.

V gene TRBV7-2 combines with J gene TRBJ1-1; possibly TRBD1 for D (6 bases). Between the trimmed V and J ends, which lost 2 bases and 1 base, there was a span of 11 bases. The CDR3 runs 15 residues. Germline CDR1 reads SGHTA; CDR2 reads FQGNSA. This CDR3 reads CASSLSGAQNTEAFF. In nucleotides, the CDR3 is TGTGCCAGCAGCTTATCAGGGGCGCAGAACACTGAAGCTTTCTTT.

The chain carries TRBV19 and TRBJ2-7, with D perhaps matching TRBD1 (5 bases). Germline CDR1 and CDR2: LNHDA and SQIVND (reference sequence). This CDR3 has 14 residues. Deletions cut 6 bases from V and 0 bases from J, with 12 bases between. CDR3 protein: CASSAQGGSYEQYF. The CDR3 region has the DNA TGTGCCAGTAGCGCTCAGGGCGGCTCCTACGAGCAGTACTTC.

The chain joins TRBV5-1 to TRBJ2-2; possibly TRBD2 for D (5 bases). The CDR3 spans 15 residues. Germline V gene lookup returns CDR1 SGHRS and CDR2 YFSETQ. Trimming pared 0 bases from V and 3 bases from J, leaving 9 bases between. CDR3 loop: CASSLVRADTGELFF. In DNA form, the CDR3 reads TGCGCCAGCAGCTTGGTGCGGGCGGACACCGGGGAGCTGTTTTTT.

This rearrangement joins TRBV18 to TRBJ1-4; D is undetermined. CDR1 and CDR2 from the germline V gene are KGHSH and LQKENI. The CDR3 consists of 15 residues. V was clipped by 8 bases and J by 6 bases, with 19 bases between them. In DNA, the CDR3 is TGTGCCAGCCGAGGGCGTGGGCCCCAGGATGAAAAACTGTTTTTT. Amino acid sequence: CASRGRGPQDEKLFF.

V gene TRBV2 combines with J gene TRBJ1-4; D is unresolved. Trimming pared 5 bases from V and 6 bases from J, leaving 13 bases between. Germline V lookup: CDR1 SNHLY, CDR2 FYNNEI. The CDR3 has 14 residues. CDR3 DNA sequence: TGTGCCAGCAGTCAAACAGTGGTGGATGAAAAACTGTTTTTT. Amino acids: CASSQTVVDEKLFF.

The rearrangement uses TRBV14 and TRBJ2-7; TRBD1 is a possible D gene (6 bases). CDR1 and CDR2 (germline): SGHDN, FVKESK. The V end lost 3 bases, the J end lost 4 bases, and 19 bases lay between the germline ends. This CDR3 comprises 16 residues. The CDR3 protein is CASSQKQGRAKYEQYF. The CDR3 DNA reads TGTGCCAGCAGCCAGAAACAGGGTAGGGCAAAGTACGAGCAGTACTTC. Filled out from reference TRBV14 and TRBJ2-7, the complete variable domain reads EAGVTQFPSHSVIEKGQTVTLRCDPISGHDNLYWYRRVMGKEIKFLLHFVKESKQDESGMPNNRFLAERTGGTYSTLKVQPAELEDSGVYFCASSQKQGRAKYEQYFGPGTRLTVT.

This chain uses TRBV29-1 with TRBJ2-1; D is unresolved. The ends were cut back, 7 bases at V and 1 base at J, with 8 bases in the middle. In germline, CDR1 is SQVTM, CDR2 ANQGSEA. The CDR3 loop spans 12 amino acids. This CDR3 reads CSATASYNEQFF. The CDR3, as DNA: TGCAGCGCTACCGCGTCCTACAATGAGCAGTTCTTC.

This chain connects TRBV28 to TRBJ1-2; D may be TRBD1 (5 bases). V was trimmed by 6 bases and J by 5 bases, leaving 16 bases between them. Germline lookup yields CDR1 MDHEN and CDR2 SYDVKM. The CDR3 runs to 14 residues. The CDR3 DNA sequence: TGTGCCAGCAGCCAGGGCGCGTCCGGTTATGGCTACACCTTC. This gives the protein CASSQGASGYGYTF.

The chain couples TRBV30 to TRBJ2-6, with 11 bases identical to TRBD1. The CDR3 spans 15 residues. With 6 bases clipped from V and 2 bases from J, the junction kept 3 bases outside the gene matches. Germline V gene lookup returns CDR1 GTSNPN and CDR2 SVGIG (reference sequence). The CDR3 DNA reads TGTGCCTGTGGACAGGGGGCTCCTGGGGCCAACGTCCTGACTTTC. It yields the protein CACGQGAPGANVLTF.